These T cell receptor beta chains were read from a single sample in a study of CD8 T cells in ankylosing spondylitis. TCRdb ran MiXCR on the 5' RACE reads and lists one entry per CDR3 protein. The table has a few hundred thousand distinct CDR3 sequences, 6.5% to 10% seen once; the top ten hold 13% to 15%. Material for sequencing was blood, either unsorted or a sorted T cell fraction (not recorded which). These receptors were collected from a male donor with ankylosing spondylitis. Each CDR3 is given with its conserved first and last residue. The D gene is left open where the match is weak. Size is omitted from some rows. Given values are once, few, many or a class for expanded clones.

abundance,d_gene,v_gene,j_gene,CDR3aa,CDR3nt
.,.,TRBV7-9,TRBJ2-1,CASSLGDKYNEQFF,TGTGCCAGCAGCTTAGGGGACAAGTACAATGAGCAGTTCTTC
few,.,TRBV28,TRBJ2-3,CASSLWASRGGADTQYF,TGTGCCAGCAGTTTATGGGCTAGCCGTGGTGGCGCCGATACGCAGTATTTT
many,.,TRBV12-3/TRBV12-4,TRBJ2-2,CASKLGAGQNTGELFF,TGTGCCAGCAAACTAGGGGCGGGTCAGAACACCGGGGAGCTGTTTTTT
many,.,TRBV18,TRBJ1-5,CASSTTFGSNQPQHF,TGTGCCAGCTCGACCACATTCGGTAGCAATCAGCCCCAGCATTTT
.,.,TRBV29-1,TRBJ1-1,CSVDRGAWTGAFF,TGCAGCGTTGATAGGGGGGCGTGGACTGGAGCTTTCTTT
.,.,TRBV5-1,TRBJ2-1,CASSLGPEGSYNEQFF,TGCGCCAGCAGCTTGGGGCCAGAAGGATCCTACAATGAGCAGTTCTTC
few,.,TRBV20-1,TRBJ2-7,CSARGGSRRSVDEQYF,TGCAGTGCTAGAGGGGGCTCCCGTAGGTCAGTGGACGAGCAGTACTTC
few,.,TRBV6-5,TRBJ2-5,CASSYNPLKYRGSGAQYF,TGTGCCAGCAGTTACAACCCACTGAAGTACCGAGGGTCGGGGGCCCAGTACTTC
.,.,TRBV18,TRBJ2-5,CASSPLRTAPQYQETQYF,TGTGCCAGCTCACCACTTAGGACCGCCCCCCAGTACCAAGAGACCCAGTACTTC
many,.,TRBV5-1,TRBJ2-3,CASSLVDFSTDTQYF,TGCGCCAGCAGCTTGGTGGATTTTAGCACAGATACGCAGTATTTT
.,TRBD2,TRBV6-2/TRBV6-3,TRBJ2-2,CASRPSGRARELFF,TGTGCCAGCCGCCCTAGCGGGAGGGCCCGGGAGCTGTTTTTT
many,.,TRBV12-3/TRBV12-4,TRBJ1-1,CASSRIRRGNTEAFF,TGTGCCAGCAGCCGGATTCGCAGGGGGAACACTGAAGCTTTCTTT
.,.,TRBV10-3,TRBJ1-2,CAISDQGKFYGYTF,TGTGCCATCAGTGATCAGGGGAAGTTCTATGGCTACACCTTC
.,.,TRBV11-2,TRBJ2-1,CASSLRSGRNEQFF,TGTGCCAGCAGCTTAAGATCAGGGAGGAACGAGCAGTTCTTC
many,.,TRBV7-8,TRBJ2-1,CASSSLLGYEQFF,TGTGCCAGCAGCTCGTTACTAGGTTATGAGCAGTTCTTC
.,.,TRBV5-1,TRBJ2-5,CASSLGNGWETQYF,TGCGCCAGCAGCTTGGGCAATGGTTGGGAGACCCAGTACTTC
.,.,TRBV24-1,TRBJ1-5,CATRAWGDNQPQHF,TGTGCCACCCGAGCCTGGGGTGACAATCAGCCCCAGCATTTT
.,.,TRBV20-1,TRBJ1-1,CSARRQLGTEAFF,TGCAGTGCTAGAAGGCAGTTAGGCACTGAAGCTTTCTTT
many,TRBD2,TRBV20-1,TRBJ2-3,CSARSGTSGLSDTQYF,TGCAGTGCTAGATCCGGGACTAGCGGGCTTTCAGATACGCAGTATTTT
.,.,TRBV11-2,TRBJ2-6,CASSPRRGGGGANVLTF,TGTGCCAGCAGCCCCCGGCGCGGGGGCGGTGGGGCCAACGTCCTGACTTTC
.,TRBD2,TRBV20-1,TRBJ2-1,CSARTVTSGTLPIYNEQFF,TGCAGTGCTAGAACGGTGACTAGCGGGACCCTCCCCATTTACAATGAGCAGTTCTTC
few,.,TRBV27,TRBJ2-1,CASLNSQEQFF,TGTGCCAGCCTCAATAGCCAGGAGCAGTTCTTC
.,TRBD2,TRBV7-2,TRBJ2-1,CASSLGGTSGSKFF,TGTGCCAGCAGCTTAGGTGGGACTAGCGGGAGTAAGTTCTTC
.,TRBD1,TRBV6-1,TRBJ1-2,CASNDPGQDYGYTF,TGTGCCAGCAACGATCCGGGACAGGACTATGGCTACACCTTC
many,.,TRBV5-1,TRBJ2-7,CASSSVRGTYEQYF,TGCGCCAGCAGCTCGGTCAGGGGCACCTACGAGCAGTACTTC
few,TRBD1,TRBV7-9,TRBJ2-7,CASSSGTGFYEQYF,TGTGCCAGCAGCTCCGGGACAGGGTTTTACGAGCAGTACTTC
many,.,TRBV4-1,TRBJ2-4,CASSRFPALAKNIQYF,TGCGCCAGCAGCCGCTTTCCAGCCCTAGCCAAAAACATTCAGTACTTC
few,.,TRBV20-1,TRBJ1-5,CSAHSDPDQPQHF,TGCAGTGCCCACAGTGACCCGGATCAGCCCCAGCATTTT
.,.,TRBV12-3/TRBV12-4,TRBJ1-4,CASSTRGVGEKLFF,TGTGCCAGCAGTACAAGGGGGGTAGGAGAAAAACTGTTTTTT
few,TRBD2,TRBV20-1,TRBJ2-1,CCARDGTSGSIRYEQFF,TGCTGTGCTAGAGATGGGACTAGCGGGAGTATTAGGTATGAGCAGTTCTTC
.,.,TRBV6-2/TRBV6-3,TRBJ2-7,CASSPAGFDSYEQYF,TGTGCCAGCAGCCCTGCAGGCTTCGACTCCTACGAGCAGTACTTC
few,.,TRBV19,TRBJ2-7,CASSLNLHDEQYF,TGTGCCAGTAGTCTGAATCTACACGACGAGCAGTACTTC
.,TRBD2,TRBV28,TRBJ2-1,CASSLLAGGSSEQFF,TGTGCCAGCAGTTTACTAGCGGGAGGTTCATCCGAGCAGTTCTTC
.,TRBD2,TRBV19,TRBJ2-5,CASTNGGVYETQYF,TGTGCCAGTACTAATGGGGGGGTGTACGAGACCCAGTACTTC
.,.,TRBV6-1,TRBJ2-7,CASTDAREQYF,TGTGCCAGCACCGACGCCAGGGAGCAGTACTTC
.,.,TRBV5-1,TRBJ2-1,CASSPQGGGNEQFF,TGCGCCAGCAGCCCTCAGGGGGGAGGCAATGAGCAGTTCTTC
.,.,TRBV7-7,TRBJ2-3,CASSLGGRSTDTQYF,TGTGCCAGCAGCTTAGGGGGCCGCAGCACAGATACGCAGTATTTT
.,TRBD1,TRBV4-1,TRBJ2-7,CASSATGTGDYEQYF,TGCGCCAGCAGCGCTACCGGGACAGGGGACTACGAGCAGTACTTC
few,.,TRBV27,TRBJ2-3,CASSFSSEYTQYF,TGTGCCAGCAGTTTTTCCTCGGAATATACGCAGTATTTT
few,TRBD1,TRBV24-1,TRBJ2-1,CATTTDRGNEQFF,TGTGCCACCACTACGGACAGGGGGAATGAGCAGTTCTTC
.,TRBD2,TRBV4-3,TRBJ2-1,CASSQNVPLAGGNEQFF,TGCGCCAGCAGCCAGAATGTCCCCCTAGCGGGAGGCAATGAGCAGTTCTTC
few,TRBD1,TRBV6-2/TRBV6-3,TRBJ2-7,CAGKGQGTYEQYF,TGTGCCGGGAAGGGACAGGGGACCTACGAGCAGTACTTC
few,.,TRBV7-2,TRBJ2-2,CASSSPPGELFF,TGTGCCAGCAGCTCCCCCCCCGGGGAGCTGTTTTTT
.,TRBD2,TRBV7-8,TRBJ2-3,CASSPFAGGPDTQYF,TGTGCCAGCAGCCCGTTTGCGGGAGGGCCAGATACGCAGTATTTT
.,TRBD2,TRBV7-8,TRBJ2-1,CASRLAGESYNEQFF,TGTGCCAGCAGGCTAGCGGGAGAGAGCTACAATGAGCAGTTCTTC
few,TRBD1,TRBV19,TRBJ2-7,CASSMRDRDYEQYF,TGTGCCAGTAGTATGCGGGACAGGGACTACGAGCAGTACTTC
.,.,TRBV20-1,TRBJ2-7,CSARDIGAYEQYF,TGCAGTGCTAGAGATATTGGGGCCTACGAGCAGTACTTC
few,TRBD2,TRBV20-1,TRBJ2-7,CSARELAGGRYEQYF,TGCAGTGCTAGAGAACTAGCGGGAGGACGTTACGAGCAGTACTTC
.,TRBD2,TRBV5-1,TRBJ2-4,CASAPGLAGGKNIQYF,TGCGCCAGCGCCCCGGGACTAGCGGGGGGAAAAAACATTCAGTACTTC